The clone carrying this TCR beta chain was seen a few times. Patients aged 18 to 65 had newly diagnosed hyperthyroidism that had lasted under 2 months. The study left out patients who had uncontrolled infection, other autoimmune disease, pregnancy or lactation. These data come from a study of T cells in Graves' hyperthyroidism and ophthalmopathy. The V gene's germline CDR1 is MNHNS and CDR2 SASEGT. Trimming at V came to 8 bases and at J to 8 bases, leaving 5 bases not matched to a gene. CDR3 length: 13 amino acids. Amplification yielded TCR beta CDR3 regions, with RNA transcripts as the source. The study used the HTBI primer set for a first-round RT-PCR of the TCR CDR3. One entry per CDR3 protein results from TCRdb running MiXCR on the multiplex PCR reads. Among under 700,000 distinct CDR3 sequences, roughly 50% were seen once, and the ten largest hold 8.2%.

The sequenced sample was peripheral blood or thyroid tissue (not recorded which). V and J are TRBV6-1 and TRBJ1-4, with 10 bases fitting TRBD1. This TCR came from a young woman with Graves' hyperthyroidism. In DNA, the CDR3 is TGTGCCAGCGGGGGGACAGGGGACGAAAAACTGTTTTTT. Its translation: CASGGTGDEKLFF.